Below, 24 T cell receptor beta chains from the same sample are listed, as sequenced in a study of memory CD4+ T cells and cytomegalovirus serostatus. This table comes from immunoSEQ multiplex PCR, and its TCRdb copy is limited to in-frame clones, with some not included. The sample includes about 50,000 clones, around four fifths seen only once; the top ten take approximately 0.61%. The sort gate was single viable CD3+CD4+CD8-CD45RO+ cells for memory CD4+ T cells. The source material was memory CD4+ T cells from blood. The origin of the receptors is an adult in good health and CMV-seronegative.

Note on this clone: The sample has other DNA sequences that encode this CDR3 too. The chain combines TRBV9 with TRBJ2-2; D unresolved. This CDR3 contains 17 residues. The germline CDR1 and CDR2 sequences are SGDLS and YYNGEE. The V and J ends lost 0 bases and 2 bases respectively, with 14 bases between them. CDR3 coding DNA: TGTGCCAGCAGCGTAGACCCCCTCGGATCTAACACCGGGGAGCTGTTTTTT. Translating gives CASSVDPLGSNTGELFF.

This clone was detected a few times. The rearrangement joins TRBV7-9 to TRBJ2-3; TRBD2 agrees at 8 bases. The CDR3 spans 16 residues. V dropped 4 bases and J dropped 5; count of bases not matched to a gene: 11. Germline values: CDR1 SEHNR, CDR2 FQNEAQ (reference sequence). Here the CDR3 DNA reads TGTGCCAGCAGCTCCGGGACTAGTGTGTTTGGAGATACGCAGTATTTT. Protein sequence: CASSSGTSVFGDTQYF.

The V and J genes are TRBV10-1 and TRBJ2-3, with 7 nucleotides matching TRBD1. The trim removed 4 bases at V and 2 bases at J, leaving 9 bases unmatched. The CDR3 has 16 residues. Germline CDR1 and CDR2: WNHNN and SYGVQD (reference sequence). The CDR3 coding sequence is TGCGCCAGCAGTGCTACCGGGACAGAGAACACAGATACGCAGTATTTT. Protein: CASSATGTENTDTQYF.

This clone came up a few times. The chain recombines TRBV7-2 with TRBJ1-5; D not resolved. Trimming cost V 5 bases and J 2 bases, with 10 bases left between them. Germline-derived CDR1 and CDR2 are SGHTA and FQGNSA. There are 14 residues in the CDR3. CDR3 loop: CASSRSGGNQPQHF. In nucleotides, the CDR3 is TGTGCCAGCAGCCGTTCGGGCGGCAATCAGCCCCAGCATTTT.

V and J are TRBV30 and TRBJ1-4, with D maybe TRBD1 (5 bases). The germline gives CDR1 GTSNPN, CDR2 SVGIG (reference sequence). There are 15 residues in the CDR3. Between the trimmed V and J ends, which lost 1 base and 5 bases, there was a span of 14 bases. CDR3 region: CAWSDTGLLNEKLFF. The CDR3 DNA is TGTGCCTGGAGTGACACGGGACTGCTCAATGAAAAACTGTTTTTT.

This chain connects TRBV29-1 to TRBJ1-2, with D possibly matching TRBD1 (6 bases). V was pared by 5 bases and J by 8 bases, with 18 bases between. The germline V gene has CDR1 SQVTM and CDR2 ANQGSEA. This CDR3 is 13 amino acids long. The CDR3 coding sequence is TGCAGCGTTTTCCAGGGGTTGTTTGGGGGCTACACCTTC. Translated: CSVFQGLFGGYTF.

The CDR3 loop reads CASSQERRGLPPYEQYF. The CDR3 nucleotides are TGTGCCAGCAGCCAAGAACGTAGGGGCCTCCCCCCTTACGAGCAGTACTTC. The J gene is TRBJ2-7, the V gene TRBV4-2, with D possibly TRBD1 on 5 matching bases. The CDR3 is 17 amino acids. Germline CDR1 and CDR2: LGHNA and YNFKEQ. V gave up 0 bases and J gave up 4 bases, with 19 bases separating them.

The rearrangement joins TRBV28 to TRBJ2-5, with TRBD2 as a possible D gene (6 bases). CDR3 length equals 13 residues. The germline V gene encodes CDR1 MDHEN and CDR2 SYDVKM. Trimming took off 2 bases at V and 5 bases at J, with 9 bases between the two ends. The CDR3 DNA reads TGTGCCAGCAGTTTAGCAGGGAGGGAGACCCAGTACTTC. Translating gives CASSLAGRETQYF.

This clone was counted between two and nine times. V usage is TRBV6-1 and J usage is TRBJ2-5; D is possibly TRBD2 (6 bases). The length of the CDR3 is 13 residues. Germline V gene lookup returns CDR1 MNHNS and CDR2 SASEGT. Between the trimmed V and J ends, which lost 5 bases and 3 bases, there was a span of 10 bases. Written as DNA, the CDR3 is TGTGCCAGCAGTACGGGACTCGAAGAGACCCAGTACTTC. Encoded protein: CASSTGLEETQYF.

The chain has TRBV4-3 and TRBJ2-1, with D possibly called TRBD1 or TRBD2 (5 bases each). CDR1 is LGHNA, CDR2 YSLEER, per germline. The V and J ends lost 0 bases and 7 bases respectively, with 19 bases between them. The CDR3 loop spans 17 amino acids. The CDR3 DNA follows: TGCGCCAGCAGCCAAGATCCGACCGGGACCACTGGGAATGAGCAGTTCTTC. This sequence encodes CASSQDPTGTTGNEQFF.

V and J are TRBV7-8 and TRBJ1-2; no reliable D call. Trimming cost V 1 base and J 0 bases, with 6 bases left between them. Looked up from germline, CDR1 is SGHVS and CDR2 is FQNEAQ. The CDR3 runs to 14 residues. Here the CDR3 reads CASSLVDPNYGYTF. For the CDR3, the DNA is TGTGCCAGCAGCTTAGTTGACCCTAACTATGGCTACACCTTC.

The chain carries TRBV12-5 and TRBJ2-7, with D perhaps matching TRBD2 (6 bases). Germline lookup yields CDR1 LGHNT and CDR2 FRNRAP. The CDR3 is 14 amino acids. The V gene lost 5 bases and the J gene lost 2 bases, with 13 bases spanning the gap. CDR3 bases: TGTGCTAGTGGTAGGGGACTTACACCCTACGAGCAGTACTTC. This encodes CASGRGLTPYEQYF.

CDR3 in amino acids: CASRAEGFSGNTIYF. The CDR3 DNA is TGTGCCAGCAGGGCCGAGGGGTTCTCTGGAAACACCATATATTTT. This chain links TRBV2 with TRBJ1-3; D might be TRBD1 (5 bases). The CDR3 is 15 residues long. Between the trimmed V and J ends, which lost 6 bases and 0 bases, there was a span of 12 bases. Germline V gene sequence: CDR1 SNHLY, CDR2 FYNNEI. The full variable domain, its missing parts supplied by reference TRBV2 and TRBJ1-3, is EPEVTQTPSHQVTQMGQEVILRCVPISNHLYFYWYRQILGQKVEFLVSFYNNEISEKSEIFDDQFSVERPDGSNFTLKIRSTKLEDSAMYFCASRAEGFSGNTIYFGEGSWLTVV.

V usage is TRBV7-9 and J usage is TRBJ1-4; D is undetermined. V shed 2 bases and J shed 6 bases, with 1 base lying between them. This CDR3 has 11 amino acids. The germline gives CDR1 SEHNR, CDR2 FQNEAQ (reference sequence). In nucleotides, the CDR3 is TGTGCCAGCAGCTTACATGAAAAACTGTTTTTT. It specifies CASSLHEKLFF. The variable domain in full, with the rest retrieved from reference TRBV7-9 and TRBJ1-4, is DTGVSQNPRHKITKRGQNVTFRCDPISEHNRLYWYRQTLGQGPEFLTYFQNEAQLEKSRLLSDRFSAERPKGSFSTLEIQRTEQGDSAMYLCASSLHEKLFFGSGTQLSVL.

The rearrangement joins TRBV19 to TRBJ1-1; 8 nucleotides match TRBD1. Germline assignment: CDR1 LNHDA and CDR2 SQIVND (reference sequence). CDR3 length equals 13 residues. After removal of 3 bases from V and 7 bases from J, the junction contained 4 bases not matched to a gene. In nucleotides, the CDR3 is TGTGCCAGTAGTATGGATGGGACAGGTGAAGCTTTCTTT. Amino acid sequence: CASSMDGTGEAFF.

In DNA, the CDR3 is TGCGCCAGCAGCTCGTTATTATCGGGGGCGAGCACAGATACGCAGTATTTT. Amino acid sequence: CASSSLLSGASTDTQYF. This chain links TRBV5-1 with TRBJ2-3; either TRBD1 or TRBD2 may supply D (6 bases each). The ends were cut back, 3 bases at V and 0 bases at J, with 17 bases in the middle. This CDR3 comprises 17 residues. CDR1 and CDR2 from the germline V gene are SGHRS and YFSETQ.

CDR3 bases: TGTGCCAGCTCACCTACGGGGGCGATAGGCTATGGCTACACCTTC. Residues: CASSPTGAIGYGYTF. The V and J genes are TRBV18 and TRBJ1-2; D possibly corresponds to TRBD1 (6 bases). The V gene's germline CDR1 is KGHSH and CDR2 LQKENI. V dropped 3 bases and J dropped 4 bases, with 15 bases sitting between them. The CDR3 length is 15 residues. The entire variable domain, with the rest obtained from reference TRBV18 and TRBJ1-2, is as follows: NAGVMQNPRHLVRRRGQEARLRCSPMKGHSHVYWYRQLPEEGLKFMVYLQKENIIDESGMPKERFSAEFPKEGPSILRIQQVVRGDSAAYFCASSPTGAIGYGYTFGSGTRLTVV.

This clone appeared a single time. CDR3 DNA sequence: TGTGCCAGCATGGGGCAGGGTATGAACACCGGGGAGCTGTTTTTT. This codes for CASMGQGMNTGELFF. The gene calls are TRBV6-5 and TRBJ2-2; the D gene is possibly TRBD1 (5 bases). Germline V gene sequence: CDR1 MNHEY, CDR2 SVGAGI. V was clipped by 7 bases and J by 1 base, with 13 bases between them. The CDR3 consists of 15 residues.

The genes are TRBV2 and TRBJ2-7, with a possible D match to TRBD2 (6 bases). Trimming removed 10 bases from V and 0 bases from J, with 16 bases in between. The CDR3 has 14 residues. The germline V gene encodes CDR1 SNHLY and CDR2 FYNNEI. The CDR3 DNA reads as TGTGCCACACAGGCGGGGTTGGGCTCCTACGAGCAGTACTTC. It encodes CATQAGLGSYEQYF.

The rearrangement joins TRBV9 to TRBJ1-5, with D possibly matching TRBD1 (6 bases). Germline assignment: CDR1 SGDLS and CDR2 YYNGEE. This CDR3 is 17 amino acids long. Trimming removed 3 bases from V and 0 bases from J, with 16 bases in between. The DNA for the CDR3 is TGTGCCAGCAGCGAAACGGACAGTTATTATAGCAATCAGCCCCAGCATTTT. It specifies CASSETDSYYSNQPQHF.

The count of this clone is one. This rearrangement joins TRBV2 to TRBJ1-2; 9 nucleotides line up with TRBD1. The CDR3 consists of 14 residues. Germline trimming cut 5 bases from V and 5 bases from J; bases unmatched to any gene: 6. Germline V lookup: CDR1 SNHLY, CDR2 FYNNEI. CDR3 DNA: TGTGCCAGCAGTCCCGGGACAGGGAAGTATGGCTACACCTTC. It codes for CASSPGTGKYGYTF.

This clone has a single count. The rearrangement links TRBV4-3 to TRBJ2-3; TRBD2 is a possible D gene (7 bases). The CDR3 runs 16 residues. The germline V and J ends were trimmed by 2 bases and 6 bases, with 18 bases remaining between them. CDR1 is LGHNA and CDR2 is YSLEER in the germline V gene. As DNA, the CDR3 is TGCGCCAGCAGCCAATGGGACTCGGGGGGCGCTGATACGCAGTATTTT. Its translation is CASSQWDSGGADTQYF.

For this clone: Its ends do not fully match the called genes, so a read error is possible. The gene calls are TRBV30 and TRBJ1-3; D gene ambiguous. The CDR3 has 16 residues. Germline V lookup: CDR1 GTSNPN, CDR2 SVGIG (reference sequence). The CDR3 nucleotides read TGTGCCTGGAGTCTTATCGGACTGATCTCTGGAAACACCGTATATTTT. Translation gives CAWSLIGLISGNTVYF.

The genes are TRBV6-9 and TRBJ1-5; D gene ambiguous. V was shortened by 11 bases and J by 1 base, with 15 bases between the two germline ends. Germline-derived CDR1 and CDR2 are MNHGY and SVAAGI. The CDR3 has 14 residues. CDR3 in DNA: TGTGCCGGATCCCCGGGGTCGAGCAATCAGCCCCAGCATTTT. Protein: CAGSPGSSNQPQHF.